The clone carrying this TCR beta chain has more than one count but fewer than ten. Its target is unknown. In TCRdb, the 5' RACE reads were re-called with MiXCR into one record per CDR3 protein. The table has more than 350,000 distinct CDR3 sequences, around a fifth seen once. This record belongs to a study of T-cell memory formation after mild COVID-19. Study results and limitations: Contracting CD4+ clones lay largely in CM and EM, with CD8+ ones residing in EMRA.

V lost 0 bases and J 2 bases, leaving 8 bases between the germline ends. Germline V gives CDR1 MNHEY, CDR2 SMNVEV (reference sequence). This CDR3 is 15 amino acids long. This chain links TRBV27 with TRBJ2-1; D is unclear. This clonotype originated in an adult woman who had mild COVID-19 (a few samples of this study predate the infection). Cell type and time point are not known. The sequencing input was PBMCs or a T cell subset sorted from them (not recorded which). The CDR3 is CASSLSLGPYNEQFF. In DNA, the CDR3 is TGTGCCAGCAGTTTATCCTTGGGCCCCTACAATGAGCAGTTCTTC.